This record covers a single TCR beta chain. The table came from immunoSEQ multiplex PCR; TCRdb's copy has only in-frame clones and leaves some out. The sample has under 200,000 clones; around nine tenths are singletons. Germline V gives CDR1 MNHEY, CDR2 SVGAGI. Trimming shortened V by 4 bases and J by 0 bases, and 9 bases separated the two germline ends. This CDR3 region has 15 residues. The record originates from a study of cytomegalovirus exposure and HLA in healthy donors. The sequencing sample was made of PBMCs. The source of this sequence is a young woman in good health and CMV-seropositive. The chain links TRBV6-5 to TRBJ2-2, with D unclear. The CDR3 nucleotides read TGTGCCAGCAGTTGGCAGGCGTCGAACACCGGGGAGCTGTTTTTT. This gives the protein CASSWQASNTGELFF.